Following are 5 T cell receptor beta chains from one sample sequenced in a study of cytomegalovirus exposure and HLA in healthy donors (dated by TCRdb to about 2017). The method was the immunoSEQ multiplex PCR assay. For the multiplex PCR, a mixture combining 60 forward primers for TCR Vbeta segments and 13 reverse primers for TCR Jbeta segments was used. The source is immuneACCESS, and TCRdb retained only in-frame sequences with V and J called. Part of the clones is not carried over; for the studies checked, unresolved V genes explain less than half of this, and the remainder is unexplained. The sample data list about 200,000 clones, and 82% of these were observed just once. Of the sample, 6.5% is held by the ten largest clones. Sequencing was carried out using PBMCs. Receptors were obtained from a woman in her 50s in good health and CMV-seropositive.

This chain joins TRBV29-1 and TRBJ2-1; weak D call: TRBD2 (6 bases). The CDR3 runs to 15 residues. CDR1 SQVTM and CDR2 ANQGSEA come from the germline V gene. Trimming removed 6 bases at V and 3 bases at J, with 18 bases between. CDR3 region: CSVVSTGTFYNEQFF. The CDR3 DNA reads TGCAGCGTCGTCTCAACCGGGACTTTCTACAATGAGCAGTTCTTC.

V usage is TRBV29-1 and J usage is TRBJ2-7, with D possibly being TRBD1 (5 bases). Germline lookup yields CDR1 SQVTM and CDR2 ANQGSEA. CDR3 length equals 12 residues. The germline V and J ends were trimmed by 4 bases and 5 bases, with 12 bases remaining between them. CDR3 amino acids: CSVVDTSNEQYF. CDR3 nucleotides: TGCAGCGTTGTGGACACTTCAAACGAGCAGTACTTC.

This rearrangement joins TRBV18 to TRBJ2-1; unclear D gene. Germline-derived CDR1 and CDR2 are KGHSH and LQKENI. The germline V and J ends were trimmed by 3 bases and 6 bases, with 15 bases remaining between them. There are 15 residues in the CDR3. The CDR3 region is CASSPGYGPGNEQFF. The DNA of the CDR3 is TGTGCCAGCTCACCGGGCTATGGGCCTGGCAATGAGCAGTTCTTC.

The chain links TRBV6-6 to TRBJ2-7; TRBD2 might be the D (5 bases). V was cut by 5 bases and J by 1 base, with 9 bases left in between. The germline V gene has CDR1 MNHNY and CDR2 SVGAGI (reference sequence). CDR3 size: 13 residues. CDR3 loop: CASSRRSSYEQYF. CDR3 sequence (DNA): TGTGCCAGCAGTCGGAGGTCTTCCTACGAGCAGTACTTC.

This clone was observed once. The chain uses TRBV28 and TRBJ2-7; 9 bases match TRBD2. The germline V gene has CDR1 MDHEN and CDR2 SYDVKM. Trimming removed 10 bases from V and 5 bases from J; junction bases left unmatched: 18. This CDR3 comprises 16 residues. CDR3 in DNA: TGTGCCACTAATGCGGGATCAGCGGGAGGCCCCCACGAGCAGTACTTC. This encodes CATNAGSAGGPHEQYF. Based on the CDR3 plus reference TRBV28 and TRBJ2-7, the full variable domain is DVKVTQSSRYLVKRTGEKVFLECVQDMDHENMFWYRQDPGLGLRLIYFSYDVKMKEKGDIPEGYSVSREKKERFSLILESASTNQTSMYLCATNAGSAGGPHEQYFGPGTRLTVT.